The clone carrying this T cell receptor (beta chain) was seen more than once but under ten times. The TCR library was built from RNA with a 3' RACE protocol and unique molecular identifiers. MiXCR, applied by TCRdb to the 3' RACE reads, yields one record per CDR3 protein. The top ten clones hold 1% to 1.3% of a sample with some 90,000 distinct CDR3 sequences, less than 7% of them seen once. The data derive from a study of HIV-infected children after antiretroviral therapy interruption. Study overall: Samples from the continuous-treatment group were taken at weeks 0, 48 and 150.

Sample treatment: PENTA 11 planned treatment interruption arm or continuous ART arm. The sample was CD45RA+ CD4+ T cells from PBMCs, pooled from several time points, taken from a donor given antiretroviral therapy, either interrupted or continuous. The subset: naive CD4+ CD45RA+ CD45RO- T cells. The receptor comes from a pool of human donors with HIV.

The CDR3: CSARDRTGGPYEQYF. CDR3 DNA: TGCAGTGCTAGAGATCGGACGGGGGGTCCCTACGAGCAGTACTTC. V is TRBV20-1 and J is TRBJ2-7, with 7 bases lining up with TRBD2. The V and J ends lost 0 bases and 2 bases, in that order; junction bases with no gene match: 7. Germline V gives CDR1 DFQATT, CDR2 SNEGSKA (reference sequence). The CDR3 is 15 amino acids.